The T cell receptor (beta chain) under discussion was sequenced for a study of CD8 T cells in ankylosing spondylitis. Points from the study as a whole: Existing reports had already noted some motif variants in reactive arthritis synovial fluid and blood.

V lost 3 bases, J lost 4 bases, and 3 bases lay in between. The CDR3 runs to 12 residues. This clonotype came up many times. Its matching antigen is unknown. From the 5' RACE reads, TCRdb called clonotypes with MiXCR, one entry per CDR3 protein. The sample shows approximately 290,000 distinct CDR3 sequences, 20% to 25% of them seen only once. The sample consisted of blood, either unsorted or a sorted T cell fraction (not recorded which). The receptor was derived from a female donor with ankylosing spondylitis or in good health (not recorded which). This chain connects TRBV12-3 or TRBV12-4 to TRBJ2-2; D not resolved. The CDR3 spells CASSFTTGELFF. The CDR3 bases are TGTGCCAGCAGTTTCACCACCGGGGAGCTGTTTTTT.